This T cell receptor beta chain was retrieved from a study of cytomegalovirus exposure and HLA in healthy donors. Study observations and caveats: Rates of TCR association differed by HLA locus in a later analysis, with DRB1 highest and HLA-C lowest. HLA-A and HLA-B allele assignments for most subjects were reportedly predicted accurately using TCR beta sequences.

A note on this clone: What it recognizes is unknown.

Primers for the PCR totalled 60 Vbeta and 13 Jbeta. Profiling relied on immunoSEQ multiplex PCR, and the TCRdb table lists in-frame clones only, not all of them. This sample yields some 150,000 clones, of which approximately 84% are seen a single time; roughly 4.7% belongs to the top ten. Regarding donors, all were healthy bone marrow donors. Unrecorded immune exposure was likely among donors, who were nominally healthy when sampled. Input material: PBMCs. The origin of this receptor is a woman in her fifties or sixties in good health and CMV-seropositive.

The CDR3 reads CASRETGTTGNTIYF. In DNA form, the CDR3 reads TGCGCCAGCAGAGAAACCGGGACAACTGGAAACACCATATATTTT. The chain links TRBV10-1 to TRBJ1-3, with D perhaps matching TRBD1 (6 bases). The CDR3 spans 15 residues. V gave up 6 bases and J gave up 2 bases, with 14 bases separating them. Germline values: CDR1 WNHNN, CDR2 SYGVQD (reference sequence).